The 17 T cell receptor beta chains given below trace back to one sample, sequenced in a study of CD4 T cells in relation to SARS-CoV-2 and coronaviruses. CD4+ T cells from unexposed donors were obtained before the COVID-19 pandemic (2011-2018). The cells were cultured for approximately 10 days before CD4+ T cells were isolated. The antigens of these receptors remain unknown. Sequencing was performed with immunoSEQ multiplex PCR; in TCRdb, only in-frame clones are kept and a portion is missing. Of around 23,000 clones in the sample, more than 65% were seen once. What was sequenced was CD4+ T cells from PBMCs, cultured in vitro. These receptors all come from a human donor in good health.

This clone showed up just a few times. This chain connects TRBV4-1 to TRBJ1-5; D not resolved. CDR3 length equals 16 residues. The V gene lost 1 base and the J gene lost 5 bases, with 15 bases spanning the gap. The germline V gene encodes CDR1 MGHRA and CDR2 YSYEKL. The CDR3 reads CASSQVLRLGDQPQHF. The DNA of the CDR3 is TGCGCCAGCAGCCAAGTTTTGCGGCTCGGTGATCAGCCCCAGCATTTT.

The J gene is TRBJ1-5, the V gene TRBV6-5, with D maybe TRBD1 (5 bases). V was shortened by 9 bases and J by 2 bases, with 17 bases between the two germline ends. CDR3 length equals 15 residues. The V gene's germline CDR1 is MNHEY and CDR2 SVGAGI. The CDR3 region has the DNA TGTGCCAGTTGGCTGGGGCAGGTCCGCAATCAGCCCCAGCATTTT. It yields the protein CASWLGQVRNQPQHF.

This rearrangement joins TRBV19 to TRBJ2-3, with D unclear. Germline assignment: CDR1 LNHDA and CDR2 SQIVND (reference sequence). This CDR3 has 15 residues. Trimming took 3 bases from V and 0 from J, leaving 10 bases between them. DNA of the CDR3: TGTGCCAGTAGTATCCTCCGGTCTAGCACAGATACGCAGTATTTT. The encoded protein is CASSILRSSTDTQYF.

V is TRBV9 and J is TRBJ2-5; D unresolved. The CDR3 sequence is 16 residues long. With 0 bases removed from V and 0 bases from J, the gap between germline ends came to 12 bases. Germline CDR1 is SGDLS and CDR2 is YYNGEE. The CDR3 spells CASSVEGSGYQETQYF. CDR3 DNA sequence: TGTGCCAGCAGCGTAGAGGGCAGTGGGTACCAAGAGACCCAGTACTTC.

There are a few counts of this clone. This chain uses TRBV27 with TRBJ2-7; D is perhaps TRBD1 (6 bases). Germline V gives CDR1 MNHEY, CDR2 SMNVEV (reference sequence). The CDR3 loop spans 13 amino acids. V lost 3 bases and J lost 4, with 10 bases in between. The CDR3 DNA follows: TGTGCCAGCAGTTTCAGGGGTCGGTACGAGCAGTACTTC. Encoded protein: CASSFRGRYEQYF.

The chain recombines TRBV11-2 with TRBJ1-2; tentatively, D is TRBD1 (5 bases). Deletions cut 4 bases from V and 8 bases from J, with 11 bases between. Germline CDR1 reads SGHAT; CDR2 reads FQNNGV. CDR3 length: 12 residues. This CDR3 is CASSSRGPGYTF. CDR3 bases: TGTGCCAGCAGCTCCCGGGGCCCGGGCTACACCTTC. The variable domain in full, completed from reference TRBV11-2 and TRBJ1-2, reads EAGVAQSPRYKIIEKRQSVAFWCNPISGHATLYWYQQILGQGPKLLIQFQNNGVVDDSQLPKDRFSAERLKGVDSTLKIQPAKLEDSAVYLCASSSRGPGYTFGSGTRLTVV.

Written as DNA, the CDR3 is TGTGCCAGCAGCTTGACTGACAGTGAAGCTTTCTTT. Translating gives CASSLTDSEAFF. The chain combines TRBV5-4 with TRBJ1-1; tentative D call: TRBD1 (5 bases). This CDR3 spans 12 amino acids. Germline values: CDR1 SGHNT, CDR2 YYREEE (reference sequence). V lost 1 base and J lost 7, with 8 bases in between.

This chain uses TRBV5-6 with TRBJ2-3; possibly TRBD2 for D (6 bases). Germline CDR1 is SGHDT and CDR2 is YYEEEE. The V and J ends lost 4 bases and 8 bases respectively, with 14 bases between them. The CDR3 is made up of 13 amino acids. The CDR3 bases are TGTGCCAGCAGCCCTACTAGCTCCGGTACGCAGTATTTT. Encoded protein: CASSPTSSGTQYF.

This chain joins TRBV10-3 and TRBJ1-5, with a weak D call TRBD1 (5 bases). Trimming stripped 10 bases from V and 7 bases from J, with 23 bases between. Germline V gene data show CDR1 as ENHRY and CDR2 as SYGVKD. The CDR3 sequence is 15 residues long. CDR3 sequence reads: CATGGEEGVGQPQHF. DNA of the CDR3: TGTGCCACCGGGGGTGAAGAGGGCGTGGGGCAGCCCCAGCATTTT.

The chain has TRBV5-1 and TRBJ1-2; possible D gene TRBD1, 6 bases. Germline V gives CDR1 SGHRS, CDR2 YFSETQ. The CDR3 runs to 14 residues. Trimming removed 2 bases at V and 4 bases at J, with 12 bases between. The CDR3 sequence is CASSFAQGGYGYTF. The CDR3 DNA follows: TGCGCCAGCAGCTTCGCACAGGGTGGCTATGGCTACACCTTC.

The genes are TRBV5-1 and TRBJ2-7, with a weak D call TRBD1 (5 bases). The germline V and J ends were trimmed by 3 bases and 4 bases, with 8 bases remaining between them. CDR1 and CDR2 from the germline V gene are SGHRS and YFSETQ. The CDR3 sequence is 12 residues long. The CDR3 is CASSSQGYEQYF. The CDR3 DNA sequence: TGCGCCAGCAGCTCCCAGGGTTACGAGCAGTACTTC.

This chain uses TRBV12-5 with TRBJ2-7; 8 bases map to TRBD1. Trimming at V came to 1 base and at J to 3 bases, leaving 14 bases not matched to a gene. The germline V gene has CDR1 LGHNT and CDR2 FRNRAP. The CDR3 contains 18 residues. CDR3 in amino acids: CASGLARLPSGTGYEQYF. Written as DNA, the CDR3 is TGTGCTAGTGGTTTGGCCCGCCTCCCCTCCGGGACAGGCTACGAGCAGTACTTC.

V gene TRBV24-1 combines with J gene TRBJ1-2; the match to TRBD1 covers 8 bases. Germline trimming cut 2 bases from V and 8 bases from J; bases unmatched to any gene: 12. The V gene's germline CDR1 is KGHDR and CDR2 SFDVKD. The CDR3 runs 16 residues. As DNA, the CDR3 is TGTGCCACCAGTGATTCTCGTTGGAGACAGGGGTACGGCTACACCTTC. This sequence encodes CATSDSRWRQGYGYTF.

The rearrangement joins TRBV19 to TRBJ2-2; D remains ambiguous. This CDR3 comprises 17 residues. The germline V gene encodes CDR1 LNHDA and CDR2 SQIVND (reference sequence). V was pared by 1 base and J by 4 bases, with 16 bases between. The CDR3 loop reads CASSIARGSRGTGELFF. The CDR3 coding sequence is TGTGCCAGTAGTATAGCTAGAGGATCTCGAGGCACCGGGGAGCTGTTTTTT. Supplemented by reference TRBV19 and TRBJ2-2, the full variable domain reads DGGITQSPKYLFRKEGQNVTLSCEQNLNHDAMYWYRQDPGQGLRLIYYSQIVNDFQKGDIAEGYSVSREKKESFPLTVTSAQKNPTAFYLCASSIARGSRGTGELFFGEGSRLTVL.

V and J are TRBV3-1 (or the pseudogene TRBV3-2) and TRBJ1-2; D gene uncertain. V was trimmed by 1 base and J by 2 bases, leaving 11 bases between them. Looked up from germline, CDR1 is LGHDT and CDR2 is YNNKEL (reference sequence). This CDR3 has 15 residues. In DNA, the CDR3 is TGTGCCAGCAGCCAAGGAGGGTCAAGGAACTATGGCTACACCTTC. Its protein product is CASSQGGSRNYGYTF.

The chain recombines TRBV6-5 with TRBJ1-1, with D hard to call. CDR3 length: 13 residues. Germline V CDR1 and CDR2: MNHEY, SVGAGI. The V end lost 6 bases, the J end lost 7 bases, and 15 bases lay between the germline ends. CDR3 DNA: TGTGCCAGCAGAGCGAACAGAGAACTTGAAGCTTTCTTT. Translation: CASRANRELEAFF.

This chain joins TRBV21-1 and TRBJ2-7; the table's D gene call, TRBD1, was not cross checked with the DNA. TRBV21-1 counts as a pseudogene. This CDR3 has 13 amino acids. The CDR3 DNA sequence: TGTGCCAGCAGCAAAGTCCCAGGGCACGAGCAGTACTTC. Its translation is CASSKVPGHEQYF.